The rows below give T cell receptor beta chains drawn from one sample of a study of T-cell memory formation after mild COVID-19. From the 5' RACE reads, TCRdb called clonotypes with MiXCR, one entry per CDR3 protein. This sample yields 190,000 or so distinct CDR3 sequences, of which over 9.5% are seen a single time; just over 3% belongs to the top ten. Sequencing was carried out using PBMCs or a T cell subset sorted from them (not recorded which). These receptors all stem from a man aged 18-30 years who had mild COVID-19 (a few samples of this study predate the infection). Cell type and time point are not known. Each CDR3 is given without its conserved first and last residue.

j_call v_call cdr3_aa
TRBJ2-5 TRBV20-1 SARDYQETQY
TRBJ2-3 TRBV29-1 TIRTLGTSTDTQY
TRBJ1-2 TRBV12-3/TRBV12-4 ASSSYPGGGYGYT
TRBJ2-4 TRBV20-1 SAMPGGVDNIQY
TRBJ2-2 TRBV4-3 ASSTEGQALLTGELF
TRBJ1-2 TRBV9 ASSVDGVDGYT
TRBJ2-7 TRBV3-1 ASSPTSGVAYEQY
TRBJ2-5 TRBV12-3/TRBV12-4 ASSLEVQGGETQY
TRBJ2-1 TRBV5-1 ASSPWVTYNEQF
TRBJ1-5 TRBV7-8 ASSSDRVGGYQPQH
TRBJ2-6 TRBV25-1 ASSEYRAGANVLT
TRBJ2-1 TRBV9 ASSVVGTSNEQF
TRBJ2-5 TRBV7-2 ASSLGTSRETQY
TRBJ2-1 TRBV6-6 ASSYRLTGENEQF
TRBJ2-1 TRBV7-9 ASSQRGSSYNEQF
TRBJ2-1 TRBV5-1 ASSRGALENEQF
TRBJ2-7 TRBV20-1 SARRDSGSYEQY
TRBJ2-2 TRBV9 ASGKTGGWTGELF
TRBJ2-7 TRBV4-2 ASSRDSGDYEQY
TRBJ2-3 TRBV6-2/TRBV6-3 ASSSRTGGTDTQY
TRBJ2-1 TRBV7-2 ASSPPGLAGGLERF
TRBJ1-5 TRBV20-1 SAPVGGGNQPQH
TRBJ1-1 TRBV6-6 ASSYVSVEAF
TRBJ2-5 TRBV20-1 SAPTSGGSR
TRBJ1-2 TRBV11-2 ASSLDQDSWYGYT